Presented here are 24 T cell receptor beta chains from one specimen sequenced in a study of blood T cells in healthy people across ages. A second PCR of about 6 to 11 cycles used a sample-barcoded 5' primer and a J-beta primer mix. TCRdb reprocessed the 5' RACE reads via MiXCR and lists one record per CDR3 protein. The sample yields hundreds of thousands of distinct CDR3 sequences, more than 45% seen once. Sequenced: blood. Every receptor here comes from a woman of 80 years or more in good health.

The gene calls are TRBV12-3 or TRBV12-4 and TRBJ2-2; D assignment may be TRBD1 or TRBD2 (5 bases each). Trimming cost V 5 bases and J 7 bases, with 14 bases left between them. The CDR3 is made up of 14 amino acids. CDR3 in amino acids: CASSPLRGVGELFF. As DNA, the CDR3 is TGTGCCAGCAGTCCTCTGAGGGGAGTCGGGGAGCTGTTTTTT.

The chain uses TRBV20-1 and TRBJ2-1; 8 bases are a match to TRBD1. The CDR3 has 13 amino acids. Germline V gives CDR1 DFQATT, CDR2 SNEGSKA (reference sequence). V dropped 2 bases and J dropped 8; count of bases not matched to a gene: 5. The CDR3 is CSARQGAGDEQFF. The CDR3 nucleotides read TGCAGTGCTAGACAGGGGGCTGGCGATGAGCAGTTCTTC.

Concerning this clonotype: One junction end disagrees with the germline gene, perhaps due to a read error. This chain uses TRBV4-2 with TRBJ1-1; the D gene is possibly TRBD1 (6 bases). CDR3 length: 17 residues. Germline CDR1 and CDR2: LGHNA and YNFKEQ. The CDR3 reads CASSQDSVGQMNTGAFF. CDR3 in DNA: TGTGCCAGCAGCCAAGATTCGGTGGGACAAATGAACACTGGAGCTTTCTTT.

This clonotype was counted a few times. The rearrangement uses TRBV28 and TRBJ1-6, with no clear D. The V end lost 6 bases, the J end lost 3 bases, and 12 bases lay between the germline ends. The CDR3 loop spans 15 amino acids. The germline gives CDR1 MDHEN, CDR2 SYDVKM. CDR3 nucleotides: TGTGCCAGCAGGCGGGGTGAGATCTATAATTCACCCCTCCACTTT. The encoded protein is CASRRGEIYNSPLHF.

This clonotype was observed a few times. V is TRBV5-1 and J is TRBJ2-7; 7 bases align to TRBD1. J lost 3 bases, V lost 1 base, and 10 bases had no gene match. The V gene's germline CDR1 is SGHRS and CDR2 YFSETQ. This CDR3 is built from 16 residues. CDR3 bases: TGCGCCAGCAGCTTGACAGGGGCTATGGGCTACTACGAGCAGTACTTC. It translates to CASSLTGAMGYYEQYF.

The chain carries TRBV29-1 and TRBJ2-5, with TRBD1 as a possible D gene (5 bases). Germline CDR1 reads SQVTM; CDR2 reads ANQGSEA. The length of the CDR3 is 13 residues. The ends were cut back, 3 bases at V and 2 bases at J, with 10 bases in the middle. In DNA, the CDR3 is TGCAGCGTTGACAGGGTACCGCAAGAGACCCAGTACTTC. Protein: CSVDRVPQETQYF.

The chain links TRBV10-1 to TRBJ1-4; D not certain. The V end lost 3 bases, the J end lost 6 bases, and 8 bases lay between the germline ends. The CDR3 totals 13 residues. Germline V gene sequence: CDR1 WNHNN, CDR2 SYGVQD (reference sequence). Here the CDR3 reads CASSDPVDEKLFF. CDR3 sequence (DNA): TGCGCCAGCAGTGACCCGGTCGATGAAAAACTGTTTTTT.

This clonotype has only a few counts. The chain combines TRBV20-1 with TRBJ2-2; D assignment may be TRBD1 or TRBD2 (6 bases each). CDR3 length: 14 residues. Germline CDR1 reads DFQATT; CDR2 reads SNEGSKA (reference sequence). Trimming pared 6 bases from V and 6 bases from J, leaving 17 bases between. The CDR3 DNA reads TGCAGTGCCAGACCGGGGGCGATAGCCGGGGAGCTGTTTTTT. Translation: CSARPGAIAGELFF.

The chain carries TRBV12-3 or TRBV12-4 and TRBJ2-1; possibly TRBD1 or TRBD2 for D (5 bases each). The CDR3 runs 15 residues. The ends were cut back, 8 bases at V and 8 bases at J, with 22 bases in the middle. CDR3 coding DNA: TGTGCCAGCGACCGGGGACCGCCCCGGTTCTATGAGCAGTTCTTC. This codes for CASDRGPPRFYEQFF.

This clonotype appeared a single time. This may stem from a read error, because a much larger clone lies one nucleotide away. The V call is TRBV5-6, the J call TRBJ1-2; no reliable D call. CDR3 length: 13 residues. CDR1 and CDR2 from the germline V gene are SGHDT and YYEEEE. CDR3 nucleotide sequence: TGTGCCAGCAGCTTGTGGCAAGGAGATGGCCACACCTTC. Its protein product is CASSLWQGDGHTF.

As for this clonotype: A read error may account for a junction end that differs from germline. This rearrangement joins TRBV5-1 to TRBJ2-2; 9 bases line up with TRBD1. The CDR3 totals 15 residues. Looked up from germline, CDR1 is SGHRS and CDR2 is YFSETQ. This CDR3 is CASSWGTGNAGELFF. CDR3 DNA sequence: TGCGCCAGCAGCTGGGGGACAGGGAACGCCGGGGAGCTGTTTTTT.

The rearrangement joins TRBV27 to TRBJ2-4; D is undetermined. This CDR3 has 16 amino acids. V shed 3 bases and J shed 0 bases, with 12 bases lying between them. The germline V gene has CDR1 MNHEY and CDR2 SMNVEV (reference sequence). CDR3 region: CASSFAPDLAKNIQYF. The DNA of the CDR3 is TGTGCCAGCAGTTTCGCCCCTGATTTAGCCAAAAACATTCAGTACTTC.

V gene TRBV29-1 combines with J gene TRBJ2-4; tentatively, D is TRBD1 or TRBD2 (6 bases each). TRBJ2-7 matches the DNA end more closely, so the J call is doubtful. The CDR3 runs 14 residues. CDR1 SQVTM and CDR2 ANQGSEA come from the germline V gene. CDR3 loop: CSVLGGGVDYEQYF. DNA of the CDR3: TGCAGCGTCCTTGGGGGCGGGGTCGATTACGAGCAGTACTTC.

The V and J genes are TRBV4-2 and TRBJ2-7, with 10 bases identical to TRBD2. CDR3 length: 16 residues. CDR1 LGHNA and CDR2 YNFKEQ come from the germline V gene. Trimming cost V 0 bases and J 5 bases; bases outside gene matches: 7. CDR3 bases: TGTGCCAGCAGCCAAGATTTTGGACTAGCGGCTGACGAGCAGTACTTC. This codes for CASSQDFGLAADEQYF.

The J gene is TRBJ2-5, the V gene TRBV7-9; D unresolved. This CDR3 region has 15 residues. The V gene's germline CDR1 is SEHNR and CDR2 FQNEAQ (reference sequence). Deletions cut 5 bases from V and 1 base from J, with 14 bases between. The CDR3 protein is CASSAWSSSQETQYF. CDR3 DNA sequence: TGTGCCAGCAGCGCATGGTCTAGTAGCCAAGAGACCCAGTACTTC.

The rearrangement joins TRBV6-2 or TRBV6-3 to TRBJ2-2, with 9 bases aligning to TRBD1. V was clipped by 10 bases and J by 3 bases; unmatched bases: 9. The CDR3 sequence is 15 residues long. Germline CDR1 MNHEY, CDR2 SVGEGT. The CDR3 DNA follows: TGTGCCACCCACACGGACAGGGGATACACCGGGGAGCTGTTTTTT. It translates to CATHTDRGYTGELFF.

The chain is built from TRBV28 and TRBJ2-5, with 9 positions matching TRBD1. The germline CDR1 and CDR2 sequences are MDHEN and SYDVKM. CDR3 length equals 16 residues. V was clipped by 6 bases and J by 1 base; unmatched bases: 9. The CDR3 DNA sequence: TGTGCCAGCAGCCTACAGGGGGCTCGGATCCAAGAGACCCAGTACTTC. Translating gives CASSLQGARIQETQYF.

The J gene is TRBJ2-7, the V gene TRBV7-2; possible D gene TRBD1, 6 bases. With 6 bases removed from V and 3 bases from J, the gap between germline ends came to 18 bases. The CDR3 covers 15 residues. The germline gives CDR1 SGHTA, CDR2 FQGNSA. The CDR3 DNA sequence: TGTGCCAGCAGTTACTCTCAGGGGACCGTCTACGAGCAGTACGTC. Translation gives CASSYSQGTVYEQYV.

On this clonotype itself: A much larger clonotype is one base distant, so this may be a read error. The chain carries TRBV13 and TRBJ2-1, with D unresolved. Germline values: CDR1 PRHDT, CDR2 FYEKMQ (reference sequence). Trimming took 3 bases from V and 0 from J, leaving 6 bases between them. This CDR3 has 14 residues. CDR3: CASSFANSYNEQFF. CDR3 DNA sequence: TGTGCCAGCAGCTTTGCCAACTCCTACAATGAGCAGTTCTTC.

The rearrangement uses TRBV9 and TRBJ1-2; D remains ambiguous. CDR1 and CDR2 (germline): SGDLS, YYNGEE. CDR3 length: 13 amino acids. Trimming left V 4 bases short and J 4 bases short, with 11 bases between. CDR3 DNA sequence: TGTGCCAGCAGCTCGCCTTTGATCTATGGCTACACCTTC. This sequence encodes CASSSPLIYGYTF.

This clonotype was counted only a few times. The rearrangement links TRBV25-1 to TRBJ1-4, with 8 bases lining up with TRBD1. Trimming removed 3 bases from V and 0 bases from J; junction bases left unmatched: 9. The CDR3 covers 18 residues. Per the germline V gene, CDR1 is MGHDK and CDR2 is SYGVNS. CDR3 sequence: CASSDTTGQVATNEKLFF. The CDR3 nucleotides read TGTGCCAGCAGTGACACCACGGGACAGGTCGCAACTAATGAAAAACTGTTTTTT.

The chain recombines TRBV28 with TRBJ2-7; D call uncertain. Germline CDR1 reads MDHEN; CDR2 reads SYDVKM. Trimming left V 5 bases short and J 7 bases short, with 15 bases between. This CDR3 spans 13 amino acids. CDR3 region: CASSVQQNNEQYF. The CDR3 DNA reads TGTGCCAGCAGTGTACAACAGAACAATGAGCAGTACTTC.

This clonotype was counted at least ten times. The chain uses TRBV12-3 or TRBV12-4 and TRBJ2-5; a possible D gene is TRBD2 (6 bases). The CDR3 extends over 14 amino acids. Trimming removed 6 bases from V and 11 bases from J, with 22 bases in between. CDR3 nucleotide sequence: TGTGCCAGCAGCTCCCGGGACTCCCGTAGTGAGCAGTACTTC. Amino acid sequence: CASSSRDSRSEQYF.

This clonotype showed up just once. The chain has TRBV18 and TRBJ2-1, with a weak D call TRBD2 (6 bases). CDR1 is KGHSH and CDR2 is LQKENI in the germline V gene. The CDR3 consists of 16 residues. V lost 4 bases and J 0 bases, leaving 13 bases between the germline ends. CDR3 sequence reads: CASSRASELSYNEQFF. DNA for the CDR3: TGTGCCAGCTCACGGGCTAGCGAGCTCTCCTACAATGAGCAGTTCTTC.